Presented here are 13 T cell receptor beta chains from one specimen sequenced in a study of blood T cell repertoires in COVID-19. Measured with immunoSEQ multiplex PCR; TCRdb has only the in-frame clones, and not every one. Of 200,000 to 250,000 clones detected, under 85% appear once; the ten largest clones hold about 1.8%. The specimen was PBMCs or T cells enriched from blood (not recorded which). These receptors were obtained from a man aged 60-69 years who had recovered from COVID-19.

This clone was seen a few times. The sample contains more than one DNA sequence encoding this CDR3. The chain has TRBV10-2 and TRBJ1-5; D perhaps matches TRBD1 (5 bases). Germline V gene sequence: CDR1 WSHSY, CDR2 SAAADI. There are 13 residues in the CDR3. V was clipped by 6 bases and J by 5 bases, with 11 bases between them. The CDR3 spells CASRAGKDQPQHF. CDR3 nucleotides: TGCGCCAGCAGGGCAGGGAAGGATCAGCCCCAGCATTTT.

V gene TRBV5-4 combines with J gene TRBJ2-1; 8 bases are shared with TRBD2. V gave up 1 base and J gave up 8 bases; unmatched junction bases: 8. Germline V gives CDR1 SGHNT, CDR2 YYREEE (reference sequence). The CDR3 is 15 residues long. CDR3 coding DNA: TGTGCCAGCAGCTTGTGGGGCGGGGGGACCGATGAGCAGTTCTTC. It yields the protein CASSLWGGGTDEQFF.

The V gene is TRBV15, the J gene TRBJ2-5; a possible D gene is TRBD2 (6 bases). Germline V gene lookup returns CDR1 LNHNV and CDR2 YYDKDF (reference sequence). The CDR3 contains 16 residues. The V gene lost 0 bases and the J gene lost 1 base, with 12 bases spanning the gap. The CDR3 spells CATSRDLGGSQETQYF. CDR3 DNA: TGTGCCACCAGCAGAGATTTGGGGGGTTCCCAAGAGACCCAGTACTTC. The whole variable domain, filled in from reference TRBV15 and TRBJ2-5, reads DAMVIQNPRYQVTQFGKPVTLSCSQTLNHNVMYWYQQKSSQAPKLLFHYYDKDFNNEADTPDNFQSRRPNTSFCFLDIRSPGLGDTAMYLCATSRDLGGSQETQYFGPGTRLLVL.

The gene calls are TRBV18 and TRBJ1-1; TRBD1 matches 8 bases. CDR1 and CDR2 from the germline V gene are KGHSH and LQKENI. CDR3 length equals 14 residues. J gave up 3 bases and V 2 bases, and 2 bases lay outside the gene matches. CDR3 protein: CASSPSTGDTEAFF. CDR3 sequence (DNA): TGTGCCAGCTCACCATCGACAGGGGACACTGAAGCTTTCTTT.

V is TRBV6-5 and J is TRBJ2-7; D may be TRBD2 (7 bases). V lost 8 bases and J lost 7, with 9 bases in between. Per the germline V gene, CDR1 is MNHEY and CDR2 is SVGAGI. The CDR3 runs to 10 residues. The DNA of the CDR3 is TGTGCCAGCGGGAGGGGGGAGCAGTACTTC. Translation: CASGRGEQYF.

This chain connects TRBV4-2 to TRBJ1-2; a weak D match, TRBD1 (5 bases). Germline V gene lookup returns CDR1 LGHNA and CDR2 YNFKEQ. Trimming pared 4 bases from V and 0 bases from J, leaving 15 bases between. CDR3 length: 16 amino acids. The CDR3 sequence: CASSRRWGQSNYGYTF. The CDR3 DNA reads TGTGCCAGCAGCCGACGTTGGGGCCAGTCTAACTATGGCTACACCTTC.

In its sample, this clone was seen once. V and J are TRBV3-1 (or the pseudogene TRBV3-2) and TRBJ2-5; 11 positions agree with TRBD1. This CDR3 is 15 amino acids long. Germline CDR1 and CDR2: LGHDT and YNNKEL (reference sequence). V lost 5 bases to trimming and J lost 5 bases; unmatched junction nucleotides: 7. The CDR3 here is CASSFGQGAVETQYF. The CDR3 nucleotides are TGTGCCAGCAGCTTTGGACAGGGGGCGGTGGAGACCCAGTACTTC.

This chain links TRBV6-5 with TRBJ1-1; 7 nucleotides match TRBD1. The CDR3 covers 14 residues. Trimming at V came to 6 bases and at J to 0 bases, leaving 4 bases not matched to a gene. Germline V gene lookup returns CDR1 MNHEY and CDR2 SVGAGI. CDR3 protein: CASRTGEMNTEAFF. The CDR3 bases are TGTGCCAGCAGAACAGGGGAGATGAACACTGAAGCTTTCTTT.

The CDR3 is CASSLVGGTQTGELFF. In DNA, the CDR3 is TGTGCCAGCAGCTTAGTAGGGGGAACTCAAACCGGGGAGCTGTTTTTT. The rearrangement uses TRBV11-2 and TRBJ2-2; possibly TRBD1 for D (6 bases). Trimming left V 1 base short and J 5 bases short, with 14 bases between. CDR3 length: 16 residues. CDR1 is SGHAT and CDR2 is FQNNGV in the germline V gene. The variable domain in full, completed from reference TRBV11-2 and TRBJ2-2, reads EAGVAQSPRYKIIEKRQSVAFWCNPISGHATLYWYQQILGQGPKLLIQFQNNGVVDDSQLPKDRFSAERLKGVDSTLKIQPAKLEDSAVYLCASSLVGGTQTGELFFGEGSRLTVL.

Of note for this clone: Within the sample, other DNA sequences also encode this same CDR3. The genes are TRBV3-1 (or the pseudogene TRBV3-2) and TRBJ2-7; a weak D match, TRBD2 (5 bases). Trimming shortened V by 4 bases and J by 7 bases, and 8 bases separated the two germline ends. The V gene's germline CDR1 is LGHDT and CDR2 YNNKEL (reference sequence). The CDR3 runs to 11 residues. CDR3 amino acids: CASSLRREQYF. In nucleotides, the CDR3 is TGTGCCAGCAGCCTGAGGAGGGAGCAGTACTTC.

In this sample, this clone turned up once. J is TRBJ2-1 and V is TRBV3-1 (or the pseudogene TRBV3-2), with 12 bases matching TRBD1. Germline V gene sequence: CDR1 LGHDT, CDR2 YNNKEL (reference sequence). The CDR3 spans 13 residues. V trimming: 6 bases; J trimming: 9 bases; junction bases outside the gene matches: 3. The CDR3 DNA reads TGTGCCAGCAGTGGGGACAGGGGGCCTGAGCAGTTCTTC. It translates to CASSGDRGPEQFF.

The chain is built from TRBV11-3 and TRBJ2-1; 7 bases agree with TRBD1. The ends lost 2 bases at V and 7 bases at J; junction bases unmatched: 8. Germline V CDR1 and CDR2: SGHNT, YENEEA. The CDR3 covers 15 residues. The CDR3 nucleotides are TGTGCCAGCAGCTTACGAGACAGGGCCCCAAATGAGCAGTTCTTC. Translating gives CASSLRDRAPNEQFF.

This chain connects TRBV6-5 to TRBJ2-6; 8 positions match TRBD1. After removal of 6 bases from V and 4 bases from J, the junction contained 5 bases not matched to a gene. CDR1 and CDR2 from the germline V gene are MNHEY and SVGAGI. CDR3 size: 15 residues. The DNA of the CDR3 is TGTGCCAGCAGGGGCAGGGGGCCAGGGGCCAACGTCCTGACTTTC. Residues: CASRGRGPGANVLTF.